The present entry profiles one T cell receptor (beta chain) with its context. The data derive from a study of blood T cell repertoires in COVID-19. The wider study: T cells, B-cell-depleted T cells, or PBMCs supplied cDNA or gDNA.

Seattle cases were enrolled at active infection and followed longitudinally. Libraries were prepared by immunoSEQ multiplex PCR; TCRdb keeps only in-frame clonotypes and omits some of them. The repertoire holds over 250,000 clones, with about 90% as singletons. The CDR3 sequence is 14 residues long. The V and J ends lost 2 bases and 1 base respectively, with 8 bases between them. Germline assignment: CDR1 LNHDA and CDR2 SQIVND (reference sequence). The receptor comes from a woman aged 50 to 65 with COVID-19, enrolled during active disease. Sample: peripheral blood. The chain employs TRBV19 and TRBJ1-1; TRBD1 might be the D (5 bases). CDR3: CASSIQGKNTEAFF. CDR3 DNA sequence: TGTGCCAGTAGTATACAGGGAAAGAACACTGAAGCTTTCTTT.